The 25 T cell receptor beta chains reported below all come from one sample, sequenced in a study of T-cell memory formation after mild COVID-19. TCRdb re-called the 5' RACE reads with MiXCR, one entry per CDR3 protein. This sample has 120,000 to 150,000 distinct CDR3 sequences; 11% to 15% occur once, and the top ten carry about 30%. The sample taken for sequencing was PBMCs or a T cell subset sorted from them (not recorded which). Receptor source: an adult woman who had mild COVID-19 (a few samples of this study predate the infection). Cell type and time point are not known.

This sequence joins TRBV5-1 and TRBJ2-5, with a weak D call TRBD1 (7 bases). There are 17 residues in the CDR3. CDR1 SGHRS and CDR2 YFSETQ come from the germline V gene. Trimming left V 0 bases short and J 4 bases short, with 19 bases between. The CDR3 region has the DNA TGCGCCAGCAGCTTGGAGGAGGGGGCGCTTTTGCGAGAGACCCAGTACTTC. Amino acid sequence: CASSLEEGALLRETQYF.

This clonotype was detected a few times. This chain joins TRBV9 and TRBJ1-5; D not resolved. This CDR3 has 13 amino acids. Germline V CDR1 and CDR2: SGDLS, YYNGEE. Between the trimmed V and J ends, which lost 4 bases and 3 bases, there was a span of 8 bases. The CDR3 region has the DNA TGTGCCAGCAGCCCTAGCGACAATCAGCCCCAGCATTTT. It encodes CASSPSDNQPQHF.

Many counts were recorded for this clonotype. The chain is built from TRBV5-4 and TRBJ2-4; D not resolved. The V and J ends lost 3 bases and 0 bases respectively, with 7 bases between them. CDR1 is SGHNT, CDR2 YYREEE, per germline (reference sequence). This CDR3 has 14 residues. The CDR3: CASSSHVAKNIQYF. DNA of the CDR3: TGTGCCAGCAGCTCACACGTAGCCAAAAACATTCAGTACTTC.

This clonotype was picked up a small number of times. The chain couples TRBV4-1 to TRBJ1-2, with D unclear. Germline lookup yields CDR1 MGHRA and CDR2 YSYEKL. The CDR3 sequence is 13 residues long. The V and J ends lost 0 bases and 4 bases respectively, with 6 bases between them. CDR3 in amino acids: CASSQDTFYGYTF. In DNA form, the CDR3 reads TGCGCCAGCAGCCAAGACACCTTCTATGGCTACACCTTC.

This clonotype was found a few times. J is TRBJ1-2 and V is TRBV5-1, with TRBD1 as a possible D gene (6 bases). Per the germline V gene, CDR1 is SGHRS and CDR2 is YFSETQ. This CDR3 is 14 amino acids long. V was trimmed by 0 bases and J by 7 bases, leaving 13 bases between them. The CDR3 sequence is CASSLAGQGSGYTF. DNA of the CDR3: TGCGCCAGCAGCTTGGCGGGCCAGGGGTCTGGCTACACCTTC. Drawing the rest from reference TRBV5-1 and TRBJ1-2, the complete variable domain is KAGVTQTPRYLIKTRGQQVTLSCSPISGHRSVSWYQQTPGQGLQFLFEYFSETQRNKGNFPGRFSGRQFSNSRSEMNVSTLELGDSALYLCASSLAGQGSGYTFGSGTRLTVV.

This chain joins TRBV7-3 and TRBJ1-6; the D is unclear. The germline CDR1 and CDR2 sequences are SGHTA and FQGTGA. Deletions cut 2 bases from V and 0 bases from J, with 8 bases between. The CDR3 is 16 residues long. CDR3 sequence (DNA): TGTGCCAGCAGCTTAGGGGAAAGCTCCTATAATTCACCCCTCCACTTT. Translating gives CASSLGESSYNSPLHF. Looking up the rest from reference TRBV7-3 and TRBJ1-6 gives the full variable domain: GAGVSQTPSNKVTEKGKYVELRCDPISGHTALYWYRQSLGQGPEFLIYFQGTGAADDSGLPNDRFFAVRPEGSVSTLKIQRTERGDSAVYLCASSLGESSYNSPLHFGNGTRLTVT.

This CDR3 is CASSFPLAGVENEQFF. For the CDR3, the DNA is TGTGCCAGCAGCTTCCCACTAGCGGGAGTGGAAAATGAGCAGTTCTTC. The chain combines TRBV7-9 with TRBJ2-1, with TRBD2 matching 11 bases. CDR3 length equals 16 residues. Trimming took 3 bases from V and 7 from J; bases not matched to a gene: 8. Germline values: CDR1 SEHNR, CDR2 FQNEAQ (reference sequence).

The genes are TRBV24-1 and TRBJ1-2; D remains ambiguous. Trimming took off 5 bases at V and 2 bases at J, with 2 bases between the two ends. The CDR3 runs to 11 residues. Germline-derived CDR1 and CDR2 are KGHDR and SFDVKD. CDR3 DNA: TGTGCCACCAGTGGGAACTATGGCTACACCTTC. Amino acids: CATSGNYGYTF.

The gene calls are TRBV5-1 and TRBJ2-2, with D possibly being TRBD2 (7 bases). V lost 0 bases and J lost 5, with 14 bases in between. In germline, CDR1 is SGHRS, CDR2 YFSETQ. The CDR3 length is 16 residues. The CDR3 coding sequence is TGCGCCAGCAGCTTGGTTGCGGGGGCGCCGACCGGGGAGCTGTTTTTT. This translates into CASSLVAGAPTGELFF.

The chain recombines TRBV29-1 with TRBJ2-3; D remains unclear. Germline CDR1 and CDR2: SQVTM and ANQGSEA. The CDR3 loop spans 13 amino acids. V was pared by 3 bases and J by 7 bases, with 14 bases between. CDR3 nucleotides: TGCAGCGTTGACCACAGTTTGGTGAATACGCAGTATTTT. It specifies CSVDHSLVNTQYF.

This chain connects TRBV7-9 to TRBJ2-7, with 7 bases that match TRBD2. Per germline, CDR1 SEHNR and CDR2 FQNEAQ (reference sequence). There are 13 residues in the CDR3. V dropped 6 bases and J dropped 2; count of bases not matched to a gene: 4. CDR3 protein: CASRPGTTYEQYF. CDR3 nucleotides: TGTGCCAGCAGGCCAGGGACTACCTACGAGCAGTACTTC.

The chain is built from TRBV12-3 or TRBV12-4 and TRBJ2-2, with 8 nucleotides matching TRBD1. V lost 6 bases to trimming and J lost 6 bases; unmatched junction nucleotides: 9. The CDR3 length is 15 residues. Written as DNA, the CDR3 is TGTGCCAGCAGCCCCCAGGGGGCGTCTTCCGGGGAGCTGTTTTTT. Protein sequence: CASSPQGASSGELFF.

This clonotype was seen a few times. This chain links TRBV4-3 with TRBJ2-7, with a possible D match to TRBD2 (5 bases). The V gene lost 0 bases and the J gene lost 3 bases, with 21 bases spanning the gap. CDR1 and CDR2 (germline): LGHNA, YSLEER. The CDR3 has 18 residues. The CDR3 sequence is CASSQDALDSEPGYEQYF. DNA for the CDR3: TGCGCCAGCAGCCAAGATGCCCTAGATAGCGAGCCAGGCTACGAGCAGTACTTC.

The chain couples TRBV5-1 to TRBJ2-7; TRBD2 agrees at 12 bases. Per the germline V gene, CDR1 is SGHRS and CDR2 is YFSETQ. The CDR3 loop spans 16 amino acids. Trimming cost V 0 bases and J 2 bases; bases outside gene matches: 3. CDR3 sequence (DNA): TGCGCCAGCAGCTTGGACGGACTAGCGGGGACCTACGAGCAGTACTTC. It specifies CASSLDGLAGTYEQYF. The whole variable domain, filled in from reference TRBV5-1 and TRBJ2-7, reads KAGVTQTPRYLIKTRGQQVTLSCSPISGHRSVSWYQQTPGQGLQFLFEYFSETQRNKGNFPGRFSGRQFSNSRSEMNVSTLELGDSALYLCASSLDGLAGTYEQYFGPGTRLTVT.

In this sample, this clonotype turned up a few times. The rearrangement joins TRBV12-3 or TRBV12-4 to TRBJ2-1; D gene uncertain. The CDR3 sequence is 13 residues long. V lost 4 bases to trimming and J lost 8 bases, with 12 bases between them. CDR3 loop: CASSSTHWYEQFF. Here the CDR3 DNA reads TGTGCCAGCAGTTCCACGCATTGGTATGAGCAGTTCTTC.

This clonotype was counted a few times. CDR3 sequence reads: CASSDPGLLNEKLFF. The CDR3 bases are TGTGCCAGCAGCGACCCGGGACTGCTTAATGAAAAACTGTTTTTT. V and J are TRBV7-9 and TRBJ1-4, with D possibly being TRBD1 (5 bases). There are 15 residues in the CDR3. V was pared by 5 bases and J by 4 bases, with 14 bases between. Per the germline V gene, CDR1 is SEHNR and CDR2 is FQNEAQ (reference sequence).

This clonotype turned up a few times. This chain links TRBV5-1 with TRBJ2-7; D might be TRBD1 or TRBD2, each matching 5 bases. V lost 6 bases and J lost 5, with 12 bases in between. Germline V gene data show CDR1 as SGHRS and CDR2 as YFSETQ. The CDR3 spans 12 residues. The CDR3 coding sequence is TGCGCCAGCATGGGGGTGTTCCACGAGCAGTACTTC. This translates into CASMGVFHEQYF.

Only a few counts were recorded for this clonotype. The V call is TRBV4-1, the J call TRBJ2-5; D not resolved. CDR1 and CDR2 from the germline V gene are MGHRA and YSYEKL. V dropped 1 base and J dropped 2 bases, with 14 bases sitting between them. The CDR3 is 16 residues long. The CDR3 nucleotides are TGCGCCAGCAGCCAAGTAGGAGAACCCCCACAAGAGACCCAGTACTTC. Amino acids: CASSQVGEPPQETQYF.

This clonotype was observed a few times. The CDR3, as DNA: TGCAGTGCTAGTAATCTCGACAGGGGTAGGAACTATGGCTACACCTTC. Translating it yields CSASNLDRGRNYGYTF. The chain carries TRBV20-1 and TRBJ1-2, with 8 bases matching TRBD1. The CDR3 consists of 16 residues. V lost 3 bases, J lost 2 bases, and 11 bases stayed unmatched. The germline V gene has CDR1 DFQATT and CDR2 SNEGSKA (reference sequence).

This clonotype was recorded a few times. The gene calls are TRBV15 and TRBJ1-1; no definite D call. CDR1 and CDR2 from the germline V gene are LNHNV and YYDKDF (reference sequence). Trimming removed 0 bases at V and 1 base at J, with 6 bases between. The CDR3 length is 14 residues. CDR3 in amino acids: CATSRDFGNTEAFF. In DNA, the CDR3 is TGTGCCACCAGCAGAGATTTTGGGAACACTGAAGCTTTCTTT.

This clonotype was recorded a few times. V and J are TRBV24-1 and TRBJ2-4; D is possibly TRBD1 or TRBD2 (5 bases each). The CDR3 sequence is 15 residues long. Per the germline V gene, CDR1 is KGHDR and CDR2 is SFDVKD. Trimming left V 3 bases short and J 7 bases short, with 15 bases between. CDR3 residues: CATSDNWDGPNIQYF. The CDR3, as DNA: TGTGCCACCAGTGATAATTGGGACGGTCCGAACATTCAGTACTTC.

The chain combines TRBV18 with TRBJ2-1, with no clear D. The germline V and J ends were trimmed by 1 base and 7 bases, with 11 bases remaining between them. The CDR3 consists of 14 residues. Germline CDR1 is KGHSH and CDR2 is LQKENI. DNA for the CDR3: TGTGCCAGCTCACCACGGTCTTCGGTAAATGAGCAGTTCTTC. This codes for CASSPRSSVNEQFF.

There are a few counts of this clonotype. The chain combines TRBV5-1 with TRBJ1-3; D unclear. CDR3 length: 16 amino acids. CDR1 is SGHRS, CDR2 YFSETQ, per germline. V was trimmed by 0 bases and J by 0 bases, leaving 10 bases between them. This CDR3 is CASSLGQAISGNTIYF. The CDR3 DNA reads TGCGCCAGCAGCTTGGGCCAGGCGATCTCTGGAAACACCATATATTTT. The variable domain in full, with the rest retrieved from reference TRBV5-1 and TRBJ1-3, is KAGVTQTPRYLIKTRGQQVTLSCSPISGHRSVSWYQQTPGQGLQFLFEYFSETQRNKGNFPGRFSGRQFSNSRSEMNVSTLELGDSALYLCASSLGQAISGNTIYFGEGSWLTVV.

The genes are TRBV9 and TRBJ2-3; D is perhaps TRBD2 (5 bases). V lost 0 bases to trimming and J lost 3 bases, with 14 bases between them. The length of the CDR3 is 16 residues. CDR1 and CDR2 (germline): SGDLS, YYNGEE. CDR3 region: CASSVASGGGTDTQYF. The CDR3 DNA is TGTGCCAGCAGCGTAGCCAGCGGAGGCGGGACAGATACGCAGTATTTT.

The V gene is TRBV7-9, the J gene TRBJ2-5, with unresolved D. V was shortened by 2 bases and J by 5 bases, with 9 bases between the two germline ends. The CDR3 length is 13 residues. CDR1 and CDR2 from the germline V gene are SEHNR and FQNEAQ (reference sequence). The DNA of the CDR3 is TGTGCCAGCAGCTTAATGGGCCCCGAGACCCAGTACTTC. This encodes CASSLMGPETQYF.